This T cell receptor beta chain emerged from a study of CD8 T cells in ankylosing spondylitis. To note about this clonotype: The target antigen is unknown.

Overall study findings and caveats: Seemingly characteristic of ankylosing spondylitis blood was a TCR beta motif consisting of roughly 8 highly homologous variants.

Via MiXCR, TCRdb re-called the 5' RACE reads, giving one row per CDR3 protein. The sample holds some 87,000 distinct CDR3 sequences, 25% to 35% seen once. The specimen sequenced was blood, either unsorted or a sorted T cell fraction (not recorded which). The sequence came from a male donor with ankylosing spondylitis or in good health (not recorded which).

Written as DNA, the CDR3 is TGCGCCAGCAGCTTGGCCGTCGCTAGCGGGAGGAACTACAATGAGCAGTTCTTC. Encoded protein: CASSLAVASGRNYNEQFF. V is TRBV5-1 and J is TRBJ2-1; 11 nucleotides match TRBD2. The trim removed 0 bases at V and 3 bases at J, leaving 8 bases unmatched. CDR1 is SGHRS, CDR2 YFSETQ, per germline. The CDR3 loop spans 18 amino acids.